These 22 T cell receptor beta chains were sequenced from one sample in a study of shared clonotypes between healthy human individuals. The table came from immunoSEQ multiplex PCR; TCRdb's copy has only in-frame clones and leaves some out. The sample records about 2 million clones, 90% to 95% being singletons. The specimen sequenced was naive CD4+ T cells sorted from blood. Subset noted: CD45RA+ positively selected. The receptor source for this set is a man aged 18 to 29 in good health.

The chain couples TRBV18 to TRBJ1-5; 7 bases are shared with TRBD1. This CDR3 region has 15 residues. Trimming at V came to 6 bases and at J to 1 base, leaving 6 bases not matched to a gene. Germline V lookup: CDR1 KGHSH, CDR2 LQKENI. The CDR3 is CASSLGTASNQPQHF. DNA of the CDR3: TGTGCCAGCTCCCTCGGGACAGCAAGCAATCAGCCCCAGCATTTT.

The gene calls are TRBV5-6 and TRBJ1-2; no clear D. CDR1 SGHDT and CDR2 YYEEEE come from the germline V gene. The CDR3 runs to 14 residues. The V gene lost 1 base and the J gene lost 4 bases, with 11 bases spanning the gap. The CDR3 coding sequence is TGTGCCAGCAGCTTGAACCAAGCGCGCTATGGCTACACCTTC. Its protein is CASSLNQARYGYTF.

V usage is TRBV27 and J usage is TRBJ2-1, with 10 bases matching TRBD2. V shed 3 bases and J 6 bases; nucleotides not matched to a gene: 5. Per the germline V gene, CDR1 is MNHEY and CDR2 is SMNVEV (reference sequence). This CDR3 spans 15 amino acids. CDR3 protein: CASSFLAGEANEQFF. In DNA form, the CDR3 reads TGTGCCAGCAGTTTTCTAGCGGGAGAGGCCAATGAGCAGTTCTTC.

The CDR3 DNA reads as TGTGCCAGCAGTCGTACGACAGCCACTAATTCACCCCTCCACTTT. Its protein product is CASSRTTATNSPLHF. The rearrangement joins TRBV6-5 to TRBJ1-6; D possibly corresponds to TRBD1 (5 bases). Deletions cut 5 bases from V and 6 bases from J, with 14 bases between. The CDR3 covers 15 residues. CDR1 and CDR2 (germline): MNHEY, SVGAGI.

As regards this clone: The same CDR3 is also encoded by other DNA sequences in this sample. The chain combines TRBV10-3 with TRBJ2-5; 7 positions agree with TRBD1. The V gene end was trimmed by 4 bases and the J gene end by 5 bases; junction bases not matched to a gene: 1. This CDR3 region has 12 residues. Germline lookup yields CDR1 ENHRY and CDR2 SYGVKD. CDR3 in amino acids: CAISGQGETQYF. Written as DNA, the CDR3 is TGTGCCATCAGTGGACAGGGTGAGACCCAGTACTTC.

With respect to this clone: The sample has other DNA sequences that encode this CDR3 too. The V and J genes are TRBV5-4 and TRBJ1-2; TRBD1 matches 9 bases. This CDR3 region has 14 residues. V lost 4 bases and J lost 2; bases outside the gene matches: 3. CDR1 SGHNT and CDR2 YYREEE come from the germline V gene (reference sequence). The CDR3 DNA sequence: TGTGCCAGCAGCCGGACAGGGGCGAACTATGGCTACACCTTC. Its protein is CASSRTGANYGYTF.

This sequence joins TRBV5-1 and TRBJ1-1, with D tentatively TRBD1 (5 bases). Germline V CDR1 and CDR2: SGHRS, YFSETQ. V lost 1 base and J lost 5, with 15 bases in between. This CDR3 is 15 amino acids long. The CDR3 sequence is CASSLLSEGRTEAFF. The CDR3, as DNA: TGCGCCAGCAGCTTGTTATCCGAGGGGAGGACTGAAGCTTTCTTT.

This clone was detected only once. This chain connects TRBV11-2 to TRBJ2-7, with 9 bases matching TRBD1. V was clipped by 1 base and J by 4 bases; unmatched bases: 11. The CDR3 has 17 amino acids. Germline V lookup: CDR1 SGHAT, CDR2 FQNNGV. CDR3 amino acids: CASSLVRRRQGVYEQYF. CDR3 bases: TGTGCCAGCAGCTTAGTTAGAAGGAGACAGGGGGTTTACGAGCAGTACTTC.

The chain links TRBV2 to TRBJ2-7; D remains unclear. Germline-derived CDR1 and CDR2 are SNHLY and FYNNEI. Trimming removed 3 bases from V and 3 bases from J, with 12 bases in between. The CDR3 spans 14 residues. CDR3 region: CASSDDTAVYEQYF. In nucleotides, the CDR3 is TGTGCCAGCAGTGATGACACGGCGGTCTACGAGCAGTACTTC.

V is TRBV6-1 and J is TRBJ1-2; tentative D call: TRBD1 (6 bases). Germline-derived CDR1 and CDR2 are MNHNS and SASEGT. The CDR3 runs to 14 residues. Trimming left V 6 bases short and J 4 bases short, with 15 bases between. CDR3 in amino acids: CASRAGGSRYGYTF. The CDR3 DNA is TGTGCCAGCAGAGCGGGGGGCAGTCGCTATGGCTACACCTTC.

Of note for this clone: This specimen includes other DNA sequences encoding the same CDR3. The chain has TRBV5-1 and TRBJ2-3; D gene uncertain. Germline V gives CDR1 SGHRS, CDR2 YFSETQ. The CDR3 is 13 residues long. Trimming pared 1 base from V and 1 base from J, leaving 4 bases between. The CDR3 coding sequence is TGCGCCAGCAGCTTGCGGGGCACAGATACGCAGTATTTT. It specifies CASSLRGTDTQYF.

This clone was recorded a few times. The chain uses TRBV5-1 and TRBJ1-2, with D uncertain. Trimming cost V 4 bases and J 1 base, with 8 bases left between them. Germline V gene sequence: CDR1 SGHRS, CDR2 YFSETQ. The length of the CDR3 is 13 residues. The CDR3 bases are TGCGCCAGCAGCACACAGCTTAACTATGGCTACACCTTC. The encoded protein is CASSTQLNYGYTF.

This sequence joins TRBV30 and TRBJ2-6; no reliable D call. This CDR3 has 16 amino acids. V lost 5 bases to trimming and J lost 0 bases, with 14 bases between them. Germline CDR1 GTSNPN, CDR2 SVGIG (reference sequence). CDR3 amino acids: CAWAWVRSSGANVLTF. CDR3 coding DNA: TGTGCCTGGGCTTGGGTCCGGTCCTCTGGGGCCAACGTCCTGACTTTC.

The V call is TRBV11-2, the J call TRBJ2-7; 13 bases are shared with TRBD2. The CDR3 consists of 14 residues. Per germline, CDR1 SGHAT and CDR2 FQNNGV. V trimming: 6 bases; J trimming: 3 bases; junction bases outside the gene matches: 2. The CDR3 loop reads CASRRTSGSYEQYF. The CDR3 DNA follows: TGTGCCAGCAGGCGGACTAGCGGGAGCTACGAGCAGTACTTC. The complete variable domain, with remaining parts taken from reference TRBV11-2 and TRBJ2-7, reads EAGVAQSPRYKIIEKRQSVAFWCNPISGHATLYWYQQILGQGPKLLIQFQNNGVVDDSQLPKDRFSAERLKGVDSTLKIQPAKLEDSAVYLCASRRTSGSYEQYFGPGTRLTVT.

This sequence joins TRBV2 and TRBJ2-3; 9 bases align to TRBD1. V shed 7 bases, J shed 0 bases, and the junction held 2 bases outside the gene matches. The CDR3 covers 14 residues. Germline CDR1 is SNHLY and CDR2 is FYNNEI. CDR3 DNA: TGTGCCAGCACCGGACAGGGGAGCACAGATACGCAGTATTTT. This codes for CASTGQGSTDTQYF. Filled out from reference TRBV2 and TRBJ2-3, the complete variable domain reads EPEVTQTPSHQVTQMGQEVILRCVPISNHLYFYWYRQILGQKVEFLVSFYNNEISEKSEIFDDQFSVERPDGSNFTLKIRSTKLEDSAMYFCASTGQGSTDTQYFGPGTRLTVL.

This rearrangement joins TRBV5-6 to TRBJ2-4; 7 bases line up with TRBD1. The CDR3 runs to 14 residues. V shed 4 bases, J shed 0 bases, and the junction held 1 base outside the gene matches. Germline CDR1 and CDR2: SGHDT and YYEEEE. CDR3 nucleotides: TGTGCCAGCAGCCGACAGGGAGCCAAAAACATTCAGTACTTC. As protein: CASSRQGAKNIQYF.

The genes are TRBV2 and TRBJ1-6; 10 positions match TRBD1. Germline CDR1 SNHLY, CDR2 FYNNEI. V was clipped by 3 bases and J by 15 bases; unmatched bases: 11. The length of the CDR3 is 15 residues. CDR3 nucleotide sequence: TGTGCCAGCAGTGAGGGGGGGACAGGGGCCCGTTACCTCCACTTT. Translating gives CASSEGGTGARYLHF. Supplemented by reference TRBV2 and TRBJ1-6, the full variable domain reads EPEVTQTPSHQVTQMGQEVILRCVPISNHLYFYWYRQILGQKVEFLVSFYNNEISEKSEIFDDQFSVERPDGSNFTLKIRSTKLEDSAMYFCASSEGGTGARYLHFGNGTRLTVT.

CDR3 coding DNA: TGTGCCAGCAAGGGTACCTCCTACAATGAGCAGTTCTTC. Translating it yields CASKGTSYNEQFF. The chain combines TRBV7-2 with TRBJ2-1, with unresolved D. With 7 bases removed from V and 0 bases from J, the gap between germline ends came to 7 bases. The CDR3 contains 13 residues. CDR1 and CDR2 (germline): SGHTA, FQGNSA.

The rearrangement uses TRBV7-2 and TRBJ1-5, with 8 bases that match TRBD1. The V gene end was trimmed by 1 base and the J gene end by 6 bases; junction bases not matched to a gene: 5. This CDR3 has 15 amino acids. Germline CDR1 is SGHTA and CDR2 is FQGNSA. CDR3 region: CASSLGTGPAQPQHF. The DNA for the CDR3 is TGTGCCAGCAGCTTAGGGACAGGGCCCGCTCAGCCCCAGCATTTT.

The chain couples TRBV15 to TRBJ1-5, with D unresolved. The V end lost 0 bases, the J end lost 1 base, and 10 bases lay between the germline ends. Per germline, CDR1 LNHNV and CDR2 YYDKDF (reference sequence). This CDR3 has 16 residues. The DNA of the CDR3 is TGTGCCACCAGCAGAGATCCTGGGGTAAGCAATCAGCCCCAGCATTTT. Translating gives CATSRDPGVSNQPQHF.

This clone appeared a single time. The chain joins TRBV5-6 to TRBJ2-7, with unresolved D. CDR1 and CDR2 from the germline V gene are SGHDT and YYEEEE. The CDR3 has 15 amino acids. Between the trimmed V and J ends, which lost 0 bases and 2 bases, there was a span of 12 bases. The CDR3, as DNA: TGTGCCAGCAGCTTGGTTGTGACACCGCCCTACGAGCAGTACTTC. This sequence encodes CASSLVVTPPYEQYF.

This CDR3 reads CASSASTNTYEQYF. The CDR3 coding sequence is TGTGCCAGCAGTGCCTCTACAAACACCTACGAGCAGTACTTC. This chain uses TRBV6-1 with TRBJ2-7; D unresolved. The CDR3 covers 14 residues. Germline CDR1 and CDR2: MNHNS and SASEGT. V was clipped by 4 bases and J by 2 bases, with 12 bases between them.